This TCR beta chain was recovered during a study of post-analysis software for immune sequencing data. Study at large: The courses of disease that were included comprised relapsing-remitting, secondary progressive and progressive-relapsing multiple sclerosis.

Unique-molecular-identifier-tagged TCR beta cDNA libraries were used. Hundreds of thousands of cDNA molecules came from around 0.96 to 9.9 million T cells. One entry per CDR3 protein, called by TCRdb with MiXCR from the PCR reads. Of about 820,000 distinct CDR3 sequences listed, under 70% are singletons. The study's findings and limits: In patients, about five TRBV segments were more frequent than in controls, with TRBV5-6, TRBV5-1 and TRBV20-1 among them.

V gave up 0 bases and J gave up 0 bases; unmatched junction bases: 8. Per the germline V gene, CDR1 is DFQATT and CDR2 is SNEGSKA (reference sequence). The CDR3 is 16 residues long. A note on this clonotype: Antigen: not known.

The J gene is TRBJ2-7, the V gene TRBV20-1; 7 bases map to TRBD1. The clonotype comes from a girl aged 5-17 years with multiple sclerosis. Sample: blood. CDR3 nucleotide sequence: TGCAGTGCTAGAGAGGGACAGCGAAGGGGCTCCTACGAGCAGTACTTC. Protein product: CSAREGQRRGSYEQYF.